This T cell receptor beta chain was captured in a study of blood T cell repertoires in COVID-19. Original processing notes: From reference gene primer amplification, estimates of nucleated cell counts were derived. Profiled with immunoSEQ multiplex PCR; TCRdb holds only in-frame clones, not every one. Clonal size and the V and J genes are those of that table, whereas D and trimming came from the DNA. The sample lists some 82,000 clones, 80% to 90% occurring once. This receptor was obtained from a man aged 80 or over with active or convalescent COVID-19. The sample consisted of peripheral blood.

The CDR3 here is CATRGINSPLHF. DNA for the CDR3: TGTGCCACCCGGGGGATAAATTCACCCCTCCACTTT. The V call is TRBV27, the J call TRBJ1-6; a possible D gene is TRBD1 (5 bases). The CDR3 has 12 amino acids. Germline V gene sequence: CDR1 MNHEY, CDR2 SMNVEV (reference sequence). V was pared by 10 bases and J by 7 bases, with 11 bases between.